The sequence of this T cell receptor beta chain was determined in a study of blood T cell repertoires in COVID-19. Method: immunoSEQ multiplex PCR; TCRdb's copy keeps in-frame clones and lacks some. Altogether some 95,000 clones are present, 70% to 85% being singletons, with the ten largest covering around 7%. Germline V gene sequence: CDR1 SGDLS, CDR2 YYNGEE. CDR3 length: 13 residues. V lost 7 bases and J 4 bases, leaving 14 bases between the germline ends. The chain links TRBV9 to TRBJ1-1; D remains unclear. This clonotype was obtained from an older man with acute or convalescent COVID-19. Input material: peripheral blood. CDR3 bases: TGTGCCAGCGGGGAGGCCCATGGCACTGAAGCTTTCTTT. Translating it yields CASGEAHGTEAFF.